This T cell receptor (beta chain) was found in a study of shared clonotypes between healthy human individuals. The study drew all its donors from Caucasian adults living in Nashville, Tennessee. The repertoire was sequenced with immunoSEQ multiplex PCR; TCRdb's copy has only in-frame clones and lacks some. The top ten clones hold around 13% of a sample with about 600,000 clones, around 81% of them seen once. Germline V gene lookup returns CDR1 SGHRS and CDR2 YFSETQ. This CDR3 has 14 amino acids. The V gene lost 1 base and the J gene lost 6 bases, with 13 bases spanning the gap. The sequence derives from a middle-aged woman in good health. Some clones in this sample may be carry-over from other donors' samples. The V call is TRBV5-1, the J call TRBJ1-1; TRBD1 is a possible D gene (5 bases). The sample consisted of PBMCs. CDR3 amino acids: CASSLTGGGPEAFF. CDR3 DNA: TGCGCCAGCAGCTTGACTGGGGGAGGGCCTGAAGCTTTCTTT.